Presented here are 10 T cell receptor beta chains from one specimen sequenced in a study of identical twins. TCRdb passed the 5' RACE reads through MiXCR, listing each CDR3 protein once. The table has some 710,000 distinct CDR3 sequences, around 5.7% seen once. The sample taken for sequencing was naive T cells sorted from blood. The receptors here all came from a man aged 18 to 30 in good health.

V and J are TRBV3-1 and TRBJ1-2; D is unclear. Trimming removed 0 bases at V and 1 base at J, with 9 bases between. The germline V gene encodes CDR1 LGHDT and CDR2 YNNKEL (reference sequence). The length of the CDR3 is 15 residues. The CDR3 loop is CASSQDLVYNYGYTF. Written as DNA, the CDR3 is TGTGCCAGCAGCCAAGACCTCGTCTATAACTATGGCTACACCTTC.

This clonotype was seen a few times. The chain employs TRBV12-3 or TRBV12-4 and TRBJ1-3, with D perhaps TRBD1 (6 bases). CDR3 size: 16 residues. V was clipped by 4 bases and J by 5 bases, with 18 bases between them. The CDR3 loop is CASSSPGTFVRNTIYF. CDR3 bases: TGTGCCAGCAGTTCCCCCGGGACATTCGTGCGAAACACCATATATTTT.

A few counts support this clonotype. The chain couples TRBV6-1 to TRBJ2-1, with D possibly being TRBD1 or TRBD2 (6 bases each). The CDR3 consists of 15 residues. Germline V gene sequence: CDR1 MNHNS, CDR2 SASEGT. The ends were cut back, 8 bases at V and 8 bases at J, with 22 bases in the middle. The CDR3 sequence is CASENFRDGGHEQFF. The CDR3 DNA sequence: TGTGCCAGCGAGAACTTCCGGGACGGGGGCCATGAGCAGTTCTTC.

This clonotype occurred many times. The rearrangement joins TRBV20-1 to TRBJ2-1; 13 bases align to TRBD2. The CDR3 length is 13 residues. V lost 8 bases, J lost 6 bases, and 4 bases stayed unmatched. Germline values: CDR1 DFQATT, CDR2 SNEGSKA (reference sequence). The CDR3, as DNA: TGCAGTCAAACTAGCGGGAGGGGCAATGAGCAGTTCTTC. Its protein is CSQTSGRGNEQFF.

In this sample, this clonotype turned up many times. V gene TRBV7-9 combines with J gene TRBJ2-3, with 7 bases matching TRBD1. Losses at the gene ends were 5 bases for V and 1 base for J; bases not matched to a gene: 6. This CDR3 has 15 residues. Germline CDR1 and CDR2: SEHNR and FQNEAQ (reference sequence). CDR3 loop: CASSGQEKRTDTQYF. In DNA form, the CDR3 reads TGTGCCAGCAGCGGACAGGAGAAACGCACAGATACGCAGTATTTT.

This clonotype was seen repeatedly, ten times or more. This rearrangement joins TRBV29-1 to TRBJ2-5; no clear D. The CDR3 length is 14 residues. CDR1 is SQVTM and CDR2 is ANQGSEA in the germline V gene. Trimming removed 2 bases from V and 3 bases from J, with 13 bases in between. CDR3 region: CSVEWRVREETQYF. CDR3 DNA sequence: TGCAGCGTTGAATGGCGCGTCAGAGAAGAGACCCAGTACTTC. The full variable domain, with the rest looked up from reference TRBV29-1 and TRBJ2-5, is SAVISQKPSRDICQRGTSLTIQCQVDSQVTMMFWYRQQPGQSLTLIATANQGSEATYESGFVIDKFPISRPNLTFSTLTVSNMSPEDSSIYLCSVEWRVREETQYFGPGTRLLVL.

This sequence joins TRBV18 and TRBJ2-5; D not certain. This CDR3 comprises 13 residues. The ends were cut back, 3 bases at V and 4 bases at J, with 9 bases in the middle. Germline assignment: CDR1 KGHSH and CDR2 LQKENI. The CDR3 DNA reads TGTGCCAGCTCACCTTCCAGTTTAGAGACCCAGTACTTC. This translates into CASSPSSLETQYF.

The sample holds a few counts of this clonotype. CDR3 sequence (DNA): TGTGCCAGTACCAACCCGGGACTAGCGACAGATACGCAGTATTTT. This translates into CASTNPGLATDTQYF. The rearrangement joins TRBV19 to TRBJ2-3, with 10 bases aligning to TRBD2. Germline V gene lookup returns CDR1 LNHDA and CDR2 SQIVND (reference sequence). Trimming took 7 bases from V and 3 from J; bases not matched to a gene: 7. There are 15 residues in the CDR3. Full variable domain (remainder filled in from reference TRBV19 and TRBJ2-3): DGGITQSPKYLFRKEGQNVTLSCEQNLNHDAMYWYRQDPGQGLRLIYYSQIVNDFQKGDIAEGYSVSREKKESFPLTVTSAQKNPTAFYLCASTNPGLATDTQYFGPGTRLTVL.

This clonotype was recorded many times. The CDR3 spells CASLSPIEQYF. For the CDR3, the DNA is TGCGCCAGCCTGAGCCCCATCGAGCAGTACTTC. V and J are TRBV10-2 and TRBJ2-7, with D hard to call. Deletions cut 8 bases from V and 6 bases from J, with 11 bases between. Germline loops: CDR1 WSHSY, CDR2 SAAADI. CDR3 length: 11 amino acids.

This clonotype showed up many times. V and J are TRBV10-3 and TRBJ2-5, with TRBD2 identical over 14 bases. Germline-derived CDR1 and CDR2 are ENHRY and SYGVKD. The CDR3 has 20 amino acids. V dropped 6 bases and J dropped 3; count of bases not matched to a gene: 18. CDR3 loop: CAISASIGGTSGRGEETQYF. The CDR3 region has the DNA TGTGCCATCAGCGCGTCGATCGGCGGGACTAGCGGGAGAGGAGAAGAGACCCAGTACTTC.